The rows below give T cell receptor beta chains drawn from one sample of a study of metastatic and nonmetastatic thyroid tumors. TCRdb reanalyzed the PCR reads with MiXCR. The data contain 4,500 to 5,500 clones, more than 20% of them singletons. Sequenced input: tumor tissue. These receptors all stem from a male donor with papillary thyroid cancer or a benign thyroid nodule (not recorded which). Some clones in this sample may be carry-over from other donors' samples. The CDR3 runs from the conserved cysteine through the conserved F or W. The D gene is left open where the match is weak. The size entry is marked missing in some rows and otherwise reads once, few, many or a size class.

j_gene: TRBJ1-6
abundance: many
d_gene: NA
v_gene: TRBV5-1
CDR3aa: CASSFTGISYNSPLHF
CDR3nt: TGCGCCAGCAGCTTCACAGGGATCTCCTATAATTCACCCCTCCACTTT

j_gene: TRBJ1-5
abundance: few
d_gene: NA
v_gene: TRBV10-2
CDR3aa: CASSGQQGTSNQPQHF
CDR3nt: TGCGCCAGCAGTGGGCAACAGGGTACTAGCAATCAGCCCCAGCATTTT

j_gene: TRBJ1-4
abundance: NA
d_gene: NA
v_gene: TRBV5-1
CDR3aa: CASSLAGGAPGEKLFF
CDR3nt: TGCGCCAGCAGCTTGGCGGGGGGGGCCCCAGGTGAAAAACTGTTTTTT

j_gene: TRBJ1-3
abundance: NA
d_gene: NA
v_gene: TRBV6-6
CDR3aa: CASSYGGAPVNTIYF
CDR3nt: TGTGCCAGCAGTTACGGCGGGGCCCCTGTAAACACCATATATTTT

j_gene: TRBJ2-1
abundance: NA
d_gene: TRBD2
v_gene: TRBV20-1
CDR3aa: CSARILAGGSYYNEQFF
CDR3nt: TGCAGTGCTAGAATACTGGCGGGAGGCAGCTACTACAATGAGCAGTTCTTC

j_gene: TRBJ2-5
abundance: NA
d_gene: TRBD2
v_gene: TRBV3-1
CDR3aa: CASSQEVRAGEETQYF
CDR3nt: TGTGCCAGCAGCCAAGAAGTCCGAGCGGGGGAAGAGACCCAGTACTTC

j_gene: TRBJ2-3
abundance: few
d_gene: NA
v_gene: TRBV12-3/TRBV12-4
CDR3aa: CASSFAKGGPDTQYF
CDR3nt: TGTGCCAGCAGTTTCGCGAAAGGGGGTCCAGATACGCAGTATTTT

j_gene: TRBJ2-1
abundance: many
d_gene: NA
v_gene: TRBV28
CDR3aa: CASRMTEINEQFF
CDR3nt: TGTGCCAGCAGGATGACAGAAATCAATGAGCAGTTCTTC

j_gene: TRBJ2-5
abundance: NA
d_gene: NA
v_gene: TRBV7-8
CDR3aa: CASSLDLLETQYF
CDR3nt: TGTGCCAGCAGCTTGGACTTACTAGAGACCCAGTACTTC

j_gene: TRBJ2-7
abundance: many
d_gene: NA
v_gene: TRBV20-1
CDR3aa: CSAREIRNSYEQYF
CDR3nt: TGCAGTGCTAGAGAAATAAGGAATAGCTACGAGCAGTACTTC

j_gene: TRBJ2-1
abundance: many
d_gene: NA
v_gene: TRBV10-3
CDR3aa: CAIRNPPGSNEQFF
CDR3nt: TGTGCCATCAGAAACCCTCCGGGGTCCAATGAGCAGTTCTTC

j_gene: TRBJ2-7
abundance: few
d_gene: NA
v_gene: TRBV2
CDR3aa: CASMVGNAPREQYF
CDR3nt: TGTGCCAGCATGGTCGGGAATGCGCCTCGGGAGCAGTACTTC

j_gene: TRBJ1-4
abundance: medium-sized
d_gene: TRBD1
v_gene: TRBV5-1
CDR3aa: CASSSGQGDEKLFF
CDR3nt: TGCGCCAGCAGTTCCGGACAGGGGGATGAAAAACTGTTTTTT

j_gene: TRBJ2-7
abundance: NA
d_gene: TRBD1
v_gene: TRBV15
CDR3aa: CATSRDSGQGSPYDQYF
CDR3nt: TGTGCCACCAGCAGAGATTCGGGACAGGGGTCTCCCTACGACCAGTACTTC

j_gene: TRBJ1-1
abundance: NA
d_gene: TRBD1
v_gene: TRBV3-1
CDR3aa: CASRAGGSNTEAFF
CDR3nt: TGTGCCAGCAGAGCAGGGGGCTCAAACACTGAAGCTTTCTTT

j_gene: TRBJ2-7
abundance: NA
d_gene: NA
v_gene: TRBV19
CDR3aa: CASSISEWGAHEQYF
CDR3nt: TGTGCCAGTAGTATCAGTGAGTGGGGGGCCCACGAGCAGTACTTC

j_gene: TRBJ2-1
abundance: many
d_gene: NA
v_gene: TRBV20-1
CDR3aa: CSAATRADYNEQFF
CDR3nt: TGCAGTGCAGCGACTAGAGCGGACTACAATGAGCAGTTCTTC

j_gene: TRBJ1-2
abundance: many
d_gene: NA
v_gene: TRBV15
CDR3aa: CATSPRPGGGYGYTF
CDR3nt: TGTGCCACCAGCCCCCGACCAGGTGGGGGGTATGGCTACACCTTC

j_gene: TRBJ2-1
abundance: many
d_gene: NA
v_gene: TRBV24-1
CDR3aa: CATGGYNEQFF
CDR3nt: TGTGCCACCGGAGGCTACAATGAGCAGTTCTTC

j_gene: TRBJ2-1
abundance: many
d_gene: TRBD1
v_gene: TRBV11-2
CDR3aa: CASSLGSGRTGDEQFF
CDR3nt: TGTGCCAGCAGCTTAGGCAGTGGGAGGACAGGGGATGAGCAGTTCTTC

j_gene: TRBJ2-1
abundance: NA
d_gene: NA
v_gene: TRBV12-3/TRBV12-4
CDR3aa: CASSPSGSGYNEQFF
CDR3nt: TGTGCCAGCAGTCCTTCGGGTAGCGGCTACAATGAGCAGTTCTTC

j_gene: TRBJ2-7
abundance: few
d_gene: NA
v_gene: TRBV27
CDR3aa: CASSLKGHDYEQYF
CDR3nt: TGTGCCAGCAGTTTAAAGGGACACGACTACGAGCAGTATTTC

j_gene: TRBJ2-5
abundance: many
d_gene: NA
v_gene: TRBV15
CDR3aa: CATSRDRSVRGETQYF
CDR3nt: TGTGCCACCAGCAGAGATCGATCTGTGAGAGGGGAGACCCAGTACTTC

j_gene: TRBJ2-3
abundance: few
d_gene: NA
v_gene: TRBV7-2
CDR3aa: CASSLTGMGDTQYF
CDR3nt: TGTGCCAGCAGCTTAACAGGGATGGGGGATACGCAGTATTTT

j_gene: TRBJ1-2
abundance: NA
d_gene: NA
v_gene: TRBV28
CDR3aa: CASSPGGGYGYTF
CDR3nt: TGTGCCAGCAGTCCTGGGGGCGGCTATGGCTACACCTTC

j_gene: TRBJ2-1
abundance: many
d_gene: TRBD2
v_gene: TRBV28
CDR3aa: CASTGTSGRSSYNEQFF
CDR3nt: TGTGCCAGCACCGGGACTAGCGGGAGGAGCTCCTACAATGAGCAGTTCTTC

j_gene: TRBJ2-1
abundance: many
d_gene: TRBD2
v_gene: TRBV7-9
CDR3aa: CASSPLLAGGRQFF
CDR3nt: TGTGCCAGCAGCCCCTTGCTAGCGGGAGGACGGCAGTTCTTC

j_gene: TRBJ1-2
abundance: many
d_gene: NA
v_gene: TRBV6-1
CDR3aa: CASGQTGYNYGYTF
CDR3nt: TGTGCCAGCGGGCAGACAGGTTACAACTATGGCTACACCTTC

j_gene: TRBJ1-1
abundance: many
d_gene: NA
v_gene: TRBV19
CDR3aa: CASRDITNGTEAFF
CDR3nt: TGTGCCAGCCGGGACATCACGAATGGGACTGAAGCTTTCTTT

j_gene: TRBJ2-5
abundance: many
d_gene: NA
v_gene: TRBV11-2
CDR3aa: CASTLGSYRLETQYF
CDR3nt: TGTGCCAGCACTCTCGGGTCTTACCGACTTGAGACCCAGTACTTC

j_gene: TRBJ1-2
abundance: NA
d_gene: NA
v_gene: TRBV10-3
CDR3aa: CAISESGPNYGYTF
CDR3nt: TGTGCCATCAGTGAGTCTGGACCTAACTATGGCTACACCTTC

j_gene: TRBJ2-7
abundance: NA
d_gene: NA
v_gene: TRBV14
CDR3aa: CASSQGWSGTYEQYF
CDR3nt: TGTGCCAGCAGCCAAGGCTGGTCCGGTACCTACGAGCAGTACTTC

j_gene: TRBJ2-7
abundance: NA
d_gene: NA
v_gene: TRBV5-1
CDR3aa: CASRGTNYEQYF
CDR3nt: TGCGCCAGCAGGGGGACAAACTACGAGCAGTACTTC

j_gene: TRBJ2-3
abundance: NA
d_gene: TRBD2
v_gene: TRBV7-3
CDR3aa: CASSWSGTSDTQYF
CDR3nt: TGTGCCAGCAGCTGGAGCGGGACCTCAGATACGCAGTATTTT

j_gene: TRBJ1-5
abundance: NA
d_gene: TRBD1
v_gene: TRBV7-2
CDR3aa: CASSPTGVRNQPQHF
CDR3nt: TGTGCCAGCAGCCCAACAGGGGTCCGCAATCAGCCCCAGCATTTT

j_gene: TRBJ2-2
abundance: few
d_gene: TRBD2
v_gene: TRBV5-1
CDR3aa: CASSLRGDTGELFF
CDR3nt: TGCGCCAGCAGCTTGCGGGGGGACACCGGGGAGCTGTTTTTT

j_gene: TRBJ2-1
abundance: NA
d_gene: NA
v_gene: TRBV28
CDR3aa: CASSLSGRRNEQFF
CDR3nt: TGTGCCAGCAGTTTATCTGGGCGTCGGAATGAGCAGTTCTTC

j_gene: TRBJ2-3
abundance: NA
d_gene: TRBD2
v_gene: TRBV28
CDR3aa: CASSQAGGQADTQYF
CDR3nt: TGTGCCAGCAGTCAAGCGGGAGGCCAAGCAGATACGCAGTATTTT

j_gene: TRBJ2-5
abundance: NA
d_gene: NA
v_gene: TRBV7-6
CDR3aa: CASSLGGPKETQYF
CDR3nt: TGTGCCAGCAGCTTAGGGGGCCCCAAAGAGACCCAGTACTTC

j_gene: TRBJ1-2
abundance: few
d_gene: NA
v_gene: TRBV28
CDR3aa: CASRGMDMGINGYTF
CDR3nt: TGTGCCAGTAGGGGAATGGACATGGGGATTAATGGCTACACCTTC

j_gene: TRBJ2-2
abundance: few
d_gene: NA
v_gene: TRBV10-3
CDR3aa: CAISEPGLTGELFF
CDR3nt: TGTGCCATCAGTGAGCCAGGGCTGACCGGGGAGCTGTTTTTT

j_gene: TRBJ1-4
abundance: once
d_gene: TRBD1
v_gene: TRBV7-2
CDR3aa: CASSPSLGQEKKLFF
CDR3nt: TGTGCCAGCAGCCCCTCTTTGGGACAGGAGAAAAAACTGTTTTTT

j_gene: TRBJ1-2
abundance: few
d_gene: NA
v_gene: TRBV29-1
CDR3aa: CSVVRTDYGYTF
CDR3nt: TGCAGCGTCGTGAGGACAGACTATGGCTACACCTTC

j_gene: TRBJ2-7
abundance: many
d_gene: NA
v_gene: TRBV20-1
CDR3aa: CSARDSGRYEQYF
CDR3nt: TGCAGTGCTAGAGACAGCGGACGGTACGAGCAGTACTTC

j_gene: TRBJ2-7
abundance: few
d_gene: TRBD1
v_gene: TRBV6-2/TRBV6-3
CDR3aa: CASSRWTGEGEQYF
CDR3nt: TGTGCCAGCAGTCGCTGGACAGGGGAGGGCGAGCAGTACTTC

j_gene: TRBJ2-7
abundance: few
d_gene: NA
v_gene: TRBV6-2/TRBV6-3
CDR3aa: CANNAPPYEQYF
CDR3nt: TGTGCCAACAACGCCCCACCCTACGAGCAGTACTTC

j_gene: TRBJ2-7
abundance: large
d_gene: NA
v_gene: TRBV5-5
CDR3aa: CASSLVLEPYEQYF
CDR3nt: TGTGCCAGCAGCTTGGTACTTGAGCCCTACGAGCAGTACTTC

j_gene: TRBJ1-5
abundance: many
d_gene: TRBD1
v_gene: TRBV9
CDR3aa: CASSVGQGAGQPQHF
CDR3nt: TGTGCCAGCAGCGTAGGGCAGGGGGCAGGTCAGCCCCAGCATTTT

j_gene: TRBJ2-2
abundance: medium-sized
d_gene: NA
v_gene: TRBV12-3/TRBV12-4
CDR3aa: CASSYRGTGELFF
CDR3nt: TGTGCCAGCAGTTACAGAGGGACCGGGGAGCTGTTTTTT

j_gene: TRBJ2-5
abundance: many
d_gene: TRBD1
v_gene: TRBV12-3/TRBV12-4
CDR3aa: CASRGQAQETQYF
CDR3nt: TGTGCCAGCAGAGGACAGGCCCAAGAGACCCAGTACTTC

j_gene: TRBJ2-5
abundance: few
d_gene: NA
v_gene: TRBV6-1
CDR3aa: CASSKDSFQETQYF
CDR3nt: TGTGCCAGCAGTAAGGACAGTTTCCAAGAGACCCAGTACTTC

j_gene: TRBJ2-1
abundance: NA
d_gene: NA
v_gene: TRBV18
CDR3aa: CASSPTNGPRNEQFF
CDR3nt: TGTGCCAGCTCACCAACGAACGGACCCCGCAATGAGCAGTTCTTC

j_gene: TRBJ1-2
abundance: NA
d_gene: NA
v_gene: TRBV6-5
CDR3aa: CASSPSGDRRGYTF
CDR3nt: TGTGCCAGCAGTCCTTCCGGGGACCGCCGCGGCTACACCTTC

j_gene: TRBJ1-3
abundance: NA
d_gene: NA
v_gene: TRBV19
CDR3aa: CASSYRGTGPGNTIYF
CDR3nt: TGTGCTAGTAGTTACCGTGGGACCGGCCCTGGAAACACCATATATTTT

j_gene: TRBJ2-3
abundance: NA
d_gene: NA
v_gene: TRBV4-1
CDR3aa: CASSRGKGVDTQYF
CDR3nt: TGCGCCAGCAGCCGAGGGAAGGGGGTGGATACGCAGTATTTT

j_gene: TRBJ2-1
abundance: few
d_gene: TRBD1
v_gene: TRBV6-4
CDR3aa: CASSYVTGVQNEQFF
CDR3nt: TGTGCCAGCAGTTATGTGACAGGGGTCCAGAATGAGCAGTTCTTC

j_gene: TRBJ2-1
abundance: many
d_gene: NA
v_gene: TRBV19
CDR3aa: CASSPRLNEQFF
CDR3nt: TGTGCCAGTAGTCCTCGACTAAATGAGCAGTTCTTC